This T cell receptor (beta chain) was identified during a study of T-cell reconstitution after alpha-beta-depleted transplantation in children. Study-wide results and limits: One year post-transplant, T-cell counts and diversity were largely derived from T cells produced anew. Surviving recipient T cells and intrathymic progenitors accounted for some patients' high TCRbeta diversity at day 60. Roughly two months post-transplant, alpha-beta T cells reportedly originated from several hundred graft clones that had expanded.

Unique molecular identifiers were incorporated during preparation of the TCRbeta library. TCRdb itself ran the PCR reads through MiXCR, one entry per CDR3 protein. The table records just under 150,000 distinct CDR3 sequences, 8.5% to 10% of them present only once. V dropped 5 bases and J dropped 5 bases, with 12 bases sitting between them. The length of the CDR3 is 13 residues. Germline lookup yields CDR1 MNHNS and CDR2 SASEGT. This clonotype was counted between two and nine times. What it recognizes is unknown. This sample comprised PBMCs, mostly from graft donor cells, obtained 180 days after TCRalphabeta/CD19-depleted stem cell transplant. This TCR was recovered from a female patient between 2 and 15 years old who had a stem cell transplant for congenital amegakaryocytic thrombocytopenia, so the T cells may come from the graft donor. The J gene is TRBJ1-1, the V gene TRBV6-1; D uncertain. The CDR3 loop reads CASSRGRLTEAFF. In DNA form, the CDR3 reads TGTGCCAGCAGTCGAGGACGGTTAACTGAAGCTTTCTTT.